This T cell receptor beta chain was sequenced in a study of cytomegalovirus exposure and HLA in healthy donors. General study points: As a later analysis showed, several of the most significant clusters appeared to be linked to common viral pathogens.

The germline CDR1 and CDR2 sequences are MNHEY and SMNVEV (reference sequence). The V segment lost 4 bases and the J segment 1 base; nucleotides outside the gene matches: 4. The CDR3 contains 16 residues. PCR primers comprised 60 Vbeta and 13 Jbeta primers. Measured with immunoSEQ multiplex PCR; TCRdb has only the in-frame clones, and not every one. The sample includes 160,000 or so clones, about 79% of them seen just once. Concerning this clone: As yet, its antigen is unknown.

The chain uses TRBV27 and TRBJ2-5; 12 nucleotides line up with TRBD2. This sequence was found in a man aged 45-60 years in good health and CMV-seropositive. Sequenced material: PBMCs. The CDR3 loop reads CASSSWTSGTQETQYF. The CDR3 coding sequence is TGTGCCAGCAGTTCCTGGACTAGCGGGACCCAAGAGACCCAGTACTTC.